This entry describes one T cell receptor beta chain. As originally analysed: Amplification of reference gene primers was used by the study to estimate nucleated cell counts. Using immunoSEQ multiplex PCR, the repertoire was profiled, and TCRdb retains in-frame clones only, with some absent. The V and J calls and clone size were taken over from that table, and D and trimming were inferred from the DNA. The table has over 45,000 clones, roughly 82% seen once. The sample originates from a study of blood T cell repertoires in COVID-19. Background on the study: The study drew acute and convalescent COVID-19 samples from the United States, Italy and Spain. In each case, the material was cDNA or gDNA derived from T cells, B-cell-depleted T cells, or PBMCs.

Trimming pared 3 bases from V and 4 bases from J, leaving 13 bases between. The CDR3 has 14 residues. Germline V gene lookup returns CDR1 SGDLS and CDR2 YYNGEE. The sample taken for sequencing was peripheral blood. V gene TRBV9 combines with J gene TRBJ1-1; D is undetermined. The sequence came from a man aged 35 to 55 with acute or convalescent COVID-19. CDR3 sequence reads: CASSAFDRGTEAFF. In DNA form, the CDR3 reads TGTGCCAGCAGCGCCTTCGACCGAGGCACTGAAGCTTTCTTT.